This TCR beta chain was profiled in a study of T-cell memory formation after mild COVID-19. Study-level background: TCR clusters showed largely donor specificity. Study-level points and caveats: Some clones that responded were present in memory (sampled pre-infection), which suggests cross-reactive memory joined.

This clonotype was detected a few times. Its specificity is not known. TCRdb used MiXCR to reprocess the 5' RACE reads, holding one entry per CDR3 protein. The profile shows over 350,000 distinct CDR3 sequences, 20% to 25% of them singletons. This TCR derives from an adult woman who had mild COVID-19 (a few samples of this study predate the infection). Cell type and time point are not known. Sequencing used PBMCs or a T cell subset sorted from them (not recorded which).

The CDR3 reads CASSESLLAGGPSSYEQYF. CDR3 in DNA: TGCGCCAGCAGTGAGTCATTACTAGCGGGAGGGCCGAGCTCCTACGAGCAGTACTTC. This chain connects TRBV10-2 to TRBJ2-7; TRBD2 agrees at 13 bases. Germline CDR1 and CDR2: WSHSY and SAAADI. V was pared by 0 bases and J by 0 bases, with 8 bases of the junction left unmatched. The CDR3 sequence is 19 residues long.